This T cell receptor (beta chain) emerged from a study of T cells expressing NK-cell markers. Study as a whole: It was sorted CD3+CD56+NKG2C+, CD3+CD56+NKG2C- and CD3+CD56-NKG2C+ T cells that supplied the TCR beta repertoires. The study sequenced eight donors, seven HCMV-seropositive and one seronegative. General observations from the study: There were a handful of donors in whom these clonotypes also led the CD3+CD56-NKG2C+ fraction.

TCRdb re-called the 5' RACE reads and shows each CDR3 protein once, DNA omitted. Listed are approximately 460,000 distinct CDR3 sequences; 7.3% falls within the top ten. The CDR3 sequence is 18 residues long. On this clonotype: Its antigen is still unknown.

The source of this sequence is a woman between 18 and 75 years old in good health. Sequencing was done on a sample of blood T cells: a sorted CD56 or NKG2C T cell subset, CD4+ or CD8+ T cells, or bulk PBMC T cells (not recorded which). The chain recombines TRBV12-3 or TRBV12-4 with TRBJ2-2; TCRdb indicates TRBD1, and absent DNA this call remains unverified. CDR3 sequence reads: CASSLFFLWGGYTGELFF.